Described below is a single T cell receptor beta chain sequence and its context. This clonotype was seen a few times. No antigen is known for it. Nothing much larger sits one base from this clone, and base qualities are not available. The data belong to a study of T-cell reconstitution after alpha-beta-depleted transplantation in children (dated by TCRdb to between 2015 and 2016). For the wider study: Using TCR repertoire profiling, the study followed T-cell immune reconstitution in a quantitative way in children after TCRalphabeta/CD19-depleted allogeneic hematopoietic cell transplantation. General findings and caveats noted by the study authors: The frequencies of hyperexpanded clones fell over the following months, and after one year, T-cell counts and TCRbeta diversity were mostly attributed to newly produced T cells. Apparently early alphabetaT-cell count recovery about two months after transplant reportedly relied on only several hundred rapidly expanded clones derived from non-depleted graft cells. In some patients, the high TCRbeta diversity seen at day 60 was put down to recipient T cells and intrathymic progenitors that had survived conditioning.

The protocol used for the library was PCR. TCRdb lists the instrument as Illumina HiSeq 2500. TCR libraries were prepared with molecular barcoding, using unique molecular identifiers to normalize TCRbeta repertoire quantification. TCRdb trimmed public reads at Q25 via fastp, called clones via MiXCR and kept in-frame beta chains. Every entry covers one CDR3 protein and lists the most common genes and DNA from its rows. Within this sample are 500,000 to 750,000 distinct CDR3 sequences, with 25% to 30% of them counted one time only. The ten top clones hold about 35% of the sample. CDR3 length: 16 amino acids, cysteine to phenylalanine. CDR3 DNA is the only sequence kept; it has 48 bases, read in frame from the first base. The germline V gene supplies CDR1 MDHEN and CDR2 SYDVKM. Germline trimming amounts to 7 bases on V and 2 bases on J, with 7 as the count of junction bases outside the gene matches. Reading the label with the study, this specimen's treatment or condition is: allogeneic hematopoietic cell transplantation with graft depleted of TCRalphabeta T cells and CD19 B cells. TCRalphabeta/CD19-depleted allogeneic hematopoietic cell grafts were given to the transplant recipients, all of whom were children.

This receptor was obtained from a boy younger than two with Wiskott-Aldrich syndrome, due to receive a stem cell transplant. The sample here was PBMCs, taken before TCRalphabeta/CD19-depleted stem cell transplant. The chain is made from TRBV28 and TRBJ2-2; TRBD2 aligns with 10 central bases. The CDR3: CASNKLAGYNTGELFF. The DNA sequence reads TGTGCCAGCAACAAACTAGCGGGATACAACACCGGGGAGCTGTTTTTT.